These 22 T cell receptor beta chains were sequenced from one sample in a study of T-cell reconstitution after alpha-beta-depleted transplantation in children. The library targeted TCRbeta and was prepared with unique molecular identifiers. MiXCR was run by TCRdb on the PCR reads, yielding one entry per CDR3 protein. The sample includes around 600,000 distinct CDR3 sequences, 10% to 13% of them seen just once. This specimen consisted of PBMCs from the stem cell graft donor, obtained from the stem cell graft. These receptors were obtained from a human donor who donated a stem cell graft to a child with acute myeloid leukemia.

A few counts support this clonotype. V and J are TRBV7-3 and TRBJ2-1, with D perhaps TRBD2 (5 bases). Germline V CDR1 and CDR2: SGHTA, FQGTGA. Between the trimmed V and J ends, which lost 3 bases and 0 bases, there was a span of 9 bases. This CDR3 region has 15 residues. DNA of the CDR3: TGTGCCAGCAGCTTCACCCGGGGCTCCTACAATGAGCAGTTCTTC. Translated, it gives CASSFTRGSYNEQFF.

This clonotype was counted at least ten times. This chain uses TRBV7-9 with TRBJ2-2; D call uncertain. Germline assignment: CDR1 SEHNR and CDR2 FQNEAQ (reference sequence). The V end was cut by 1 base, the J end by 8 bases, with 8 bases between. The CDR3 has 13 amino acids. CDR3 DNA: TGTGCCAGCAGCTTAGAAGGTCCAGGGGAGCTGTTTTTT. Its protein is CASSLEGPGELFF.

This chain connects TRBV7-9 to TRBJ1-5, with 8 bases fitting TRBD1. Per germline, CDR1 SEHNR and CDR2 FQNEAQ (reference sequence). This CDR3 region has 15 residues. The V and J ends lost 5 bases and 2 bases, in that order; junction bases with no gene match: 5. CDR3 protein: CASSLAGGRNQPQHF. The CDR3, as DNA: TGTGCCAGCAGCCTTGCAGGGGGCCGCAATCAGCCCCAGCATTTT.

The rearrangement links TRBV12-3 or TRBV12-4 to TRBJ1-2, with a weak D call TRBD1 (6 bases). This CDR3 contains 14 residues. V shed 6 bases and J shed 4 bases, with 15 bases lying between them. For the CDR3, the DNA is TGTGCCAGCAGCACCAAAGGGGGGGCCTATGGCTACACCTTC. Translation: CASSTKGGAYGYTF.

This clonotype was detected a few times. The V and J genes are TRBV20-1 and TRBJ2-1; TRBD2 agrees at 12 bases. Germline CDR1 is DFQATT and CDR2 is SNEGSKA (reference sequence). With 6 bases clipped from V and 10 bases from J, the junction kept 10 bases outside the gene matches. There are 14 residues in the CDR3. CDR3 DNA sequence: TGCAGTGCAACGACTAGCGGGAGTTCTCGAGAGCAGTTCTTC. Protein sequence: CSATTSGSSREQFF.

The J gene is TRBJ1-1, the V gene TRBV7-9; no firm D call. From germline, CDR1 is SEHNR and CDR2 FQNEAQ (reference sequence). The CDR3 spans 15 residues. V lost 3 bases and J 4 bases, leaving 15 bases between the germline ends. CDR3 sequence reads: CASSFWAGEGTEAFF. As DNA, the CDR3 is TGTGCCAGCAGCTTCTGGGCGGGTGAAGGCACTGAAGCTTTCTTT.

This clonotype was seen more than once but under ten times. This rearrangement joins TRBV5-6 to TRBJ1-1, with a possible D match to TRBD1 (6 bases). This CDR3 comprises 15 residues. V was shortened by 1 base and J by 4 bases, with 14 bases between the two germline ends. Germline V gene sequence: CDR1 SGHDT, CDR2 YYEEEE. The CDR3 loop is CASSLNWGLSTEAFF. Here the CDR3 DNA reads TGTGCCAGCAGCTTGAACTGGGGGCTGAGCACTGAAGCTTTCTTT.

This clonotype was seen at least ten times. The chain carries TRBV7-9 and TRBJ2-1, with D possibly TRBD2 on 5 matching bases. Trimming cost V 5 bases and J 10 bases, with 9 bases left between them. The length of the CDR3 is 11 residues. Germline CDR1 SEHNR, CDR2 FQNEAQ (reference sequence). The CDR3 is CASSVGGEQFF. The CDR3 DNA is TGTGCCAGCAGCGTGGGCGGGGAGCAGTTCTTC.

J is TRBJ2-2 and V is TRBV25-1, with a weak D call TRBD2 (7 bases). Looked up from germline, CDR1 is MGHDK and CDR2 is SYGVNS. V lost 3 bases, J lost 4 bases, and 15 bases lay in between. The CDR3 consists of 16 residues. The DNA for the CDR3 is TGTGCCAGCAGTGACTCACTAGGGGGGGTCACCGGGGAGCTGTTTTTT. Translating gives CASSDSLGGVTGELFF. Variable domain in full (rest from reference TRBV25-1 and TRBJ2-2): EADIYQTPRYLVIGTGKKITLECSQTMGHDKMYWYQQDPGMELHLIHYSYGVNSTEKGDLSSESTVSRIRTEHFPLTLESARPSHTSQYLCASSDSLGGVTGELFFGEGSRLTVL.

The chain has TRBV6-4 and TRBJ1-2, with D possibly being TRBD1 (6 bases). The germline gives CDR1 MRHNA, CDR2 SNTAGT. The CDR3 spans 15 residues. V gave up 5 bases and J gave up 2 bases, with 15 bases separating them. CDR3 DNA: TGTGCCAGCAGTACCCCATCGACAGGCAACTATGGCTACACCTTC. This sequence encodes CASSTPSTGNYGYTF.

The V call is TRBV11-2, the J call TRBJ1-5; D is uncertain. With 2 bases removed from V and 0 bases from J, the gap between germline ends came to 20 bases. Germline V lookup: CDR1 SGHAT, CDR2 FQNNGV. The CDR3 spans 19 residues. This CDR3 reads CASSLLTVGLPYSNQPQHF. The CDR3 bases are TGTGCCAGCAGCTTACTAACGGTTGGACTTCCGTATAGCAATCAGCCCCAGCATTTT.

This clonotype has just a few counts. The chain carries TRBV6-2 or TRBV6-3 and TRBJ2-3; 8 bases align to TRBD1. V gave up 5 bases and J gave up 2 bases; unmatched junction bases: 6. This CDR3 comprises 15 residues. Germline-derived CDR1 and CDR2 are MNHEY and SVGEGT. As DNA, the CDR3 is TGTGCCAGCAGTGACCGGGACAGGACCACAGATACGCAGTATTTT. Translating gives CASSDRDRTTDTQYF.

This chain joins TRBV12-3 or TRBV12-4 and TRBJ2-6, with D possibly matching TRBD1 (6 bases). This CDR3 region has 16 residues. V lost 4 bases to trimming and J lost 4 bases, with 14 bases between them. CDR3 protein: CASSSPRGLGANVLTF. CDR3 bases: TGTGCCAGCAGTTCACCCAGGGGCTTGGGGGCCAACGTCCTGACTTTC.

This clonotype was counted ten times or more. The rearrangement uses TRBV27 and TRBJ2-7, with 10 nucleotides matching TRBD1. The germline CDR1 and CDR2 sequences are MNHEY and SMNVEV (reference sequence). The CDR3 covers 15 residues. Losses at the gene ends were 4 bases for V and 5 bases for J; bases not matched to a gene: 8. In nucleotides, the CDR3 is TGTGCCAGCAGTTCCCTCCGGGACAGGGGCCACGAGCAGTACTTC. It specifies CASSSLRDRGHEQYF.

In DNA, the CDR3 is TGCGCCAGCAGCTATCGGGACGGACAAGAGACCCAGTACTTC. It yields the protein CASSYRDGQETQYF. This rearrangement joins TRBV5-1 to TRBJ2-5, with D perhaps being TRBD1 or TRBD2 (5 bases each). Per the germline V gene, CDR1 is SGHRS and CDR2 is YFSETQ. V lost 3 bases, J lost 2 bases, and 11 bases lay in between. The CDR3 loop spans 14 amino acids.

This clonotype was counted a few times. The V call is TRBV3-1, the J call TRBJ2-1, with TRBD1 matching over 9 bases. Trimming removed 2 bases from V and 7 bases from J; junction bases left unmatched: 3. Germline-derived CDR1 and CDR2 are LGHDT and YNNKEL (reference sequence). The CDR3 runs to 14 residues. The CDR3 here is CASSQWTGANEQFF. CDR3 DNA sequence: TGTGCCAGCAGCCAATGGACAGGGGCGAATGAGCAGTTCTTC.

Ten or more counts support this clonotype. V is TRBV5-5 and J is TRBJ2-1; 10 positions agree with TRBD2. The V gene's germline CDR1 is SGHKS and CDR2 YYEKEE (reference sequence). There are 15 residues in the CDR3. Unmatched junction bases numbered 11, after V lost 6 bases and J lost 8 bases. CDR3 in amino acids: CASTQPTSGIDEQFF. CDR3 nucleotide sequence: TGTGCCAGCACCCAACCCACTAGCGGGATCGATGAGCAGTTCTTC. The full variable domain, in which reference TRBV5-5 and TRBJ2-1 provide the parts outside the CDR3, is DAGVTQSPTHLIKTRGQQVTLRCSPISGHKSVSWYQQVLGQGPQFIFQYYEKEERGRGNFPDRFSARQFPNYSSELNVNALLLGDSALYLCASTQPTSGIDEQFFGPGTRLTVL.

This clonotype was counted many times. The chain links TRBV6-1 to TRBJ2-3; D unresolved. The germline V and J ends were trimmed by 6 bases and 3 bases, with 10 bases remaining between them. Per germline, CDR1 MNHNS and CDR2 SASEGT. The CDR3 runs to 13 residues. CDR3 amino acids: CASRPKGTDTQYF. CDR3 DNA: TGTGCCAGCAGGCCAAAGGGAACAGATACGCAGTATTTT.

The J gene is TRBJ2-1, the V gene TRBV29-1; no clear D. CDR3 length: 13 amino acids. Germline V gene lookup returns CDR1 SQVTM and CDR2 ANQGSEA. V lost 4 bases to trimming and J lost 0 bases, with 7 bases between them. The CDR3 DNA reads TGCAGCGTTGTCAGCCCCTCCTACAATGAGCAGTTCTTC. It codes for CSVVSPSYNEQFF.

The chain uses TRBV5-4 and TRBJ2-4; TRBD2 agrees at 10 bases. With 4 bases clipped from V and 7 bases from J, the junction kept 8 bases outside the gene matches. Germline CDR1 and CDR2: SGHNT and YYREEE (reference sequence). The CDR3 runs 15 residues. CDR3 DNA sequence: TGTGCCAGCAGCCCAACTAGCGGGAAGTCGAACATTCAGTACTTC. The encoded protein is CASSPTSGKSNIQYF.

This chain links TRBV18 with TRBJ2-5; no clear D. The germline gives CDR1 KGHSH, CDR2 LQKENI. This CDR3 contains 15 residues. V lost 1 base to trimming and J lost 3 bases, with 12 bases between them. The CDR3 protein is CASSPRNSPEETQYF. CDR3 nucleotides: TGTGCCAGCTCACCACGGAATAGCCCCGAAGAGACCCAGTACTTC.

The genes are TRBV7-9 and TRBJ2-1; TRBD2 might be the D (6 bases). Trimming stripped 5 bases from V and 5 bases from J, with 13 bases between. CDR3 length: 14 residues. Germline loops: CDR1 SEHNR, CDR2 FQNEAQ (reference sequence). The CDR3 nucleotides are TGTGCCAGCAGCCTCCGACTAGTCCACAATGAGCAGTTCTTC. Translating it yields CASSLRLVHNEQFF.